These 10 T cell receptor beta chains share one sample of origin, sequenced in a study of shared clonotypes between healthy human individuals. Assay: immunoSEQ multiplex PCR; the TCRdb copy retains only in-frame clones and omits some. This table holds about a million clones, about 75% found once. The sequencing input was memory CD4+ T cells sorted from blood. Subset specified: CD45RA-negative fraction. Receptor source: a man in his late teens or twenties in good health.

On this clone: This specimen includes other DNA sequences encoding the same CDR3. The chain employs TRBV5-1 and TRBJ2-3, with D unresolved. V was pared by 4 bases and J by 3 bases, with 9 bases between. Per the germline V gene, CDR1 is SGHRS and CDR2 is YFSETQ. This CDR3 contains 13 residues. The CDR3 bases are TGCGCCAGCAGCCGGGCAAGGACAGATACGCAGTATTTT. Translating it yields CASSRARTDTQYF.

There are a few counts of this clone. The CDR3 coding sequence is TGTGCCAGCAGCTCCCTCGGGAGCGGGAGCACAGATACGCAGTATTTT. This encodes CASSSLGSGSTDTQYF. The rearrangement joins TRBV5-6 to TRBJ2-3, with TRBD2 as a possible D gene (6 bases). This CDR3 spans 16 amino acids. V was trimmed by 3 bases and J by 0 bases, leaving 14 bases between them. Germline CDR1 SGHDT, CDR2 YYEEEE.

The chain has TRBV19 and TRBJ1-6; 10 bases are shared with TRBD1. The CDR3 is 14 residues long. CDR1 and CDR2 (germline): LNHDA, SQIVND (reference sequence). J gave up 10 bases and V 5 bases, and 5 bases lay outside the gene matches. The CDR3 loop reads CASSGGQGVSPLHF. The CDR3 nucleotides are TGTGCCAGTAGTGGAGGACAGGGGGTCTCACCCCTCCACTTT.

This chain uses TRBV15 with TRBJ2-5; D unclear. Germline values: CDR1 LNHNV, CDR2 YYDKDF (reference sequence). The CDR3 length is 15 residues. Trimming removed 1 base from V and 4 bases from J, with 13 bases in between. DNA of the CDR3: TGTGCCACCAGCAGAGGGACGGATCTGGCAGAGACCCAGTACTTC. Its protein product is CATSRGTDLAETQYF.

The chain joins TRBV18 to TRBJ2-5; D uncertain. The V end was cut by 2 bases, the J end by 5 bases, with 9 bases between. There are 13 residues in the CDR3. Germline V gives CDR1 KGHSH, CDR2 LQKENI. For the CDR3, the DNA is TGTGCCAGCTCACCAGGTCGGACCGAGACCCAGTACTTC. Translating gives CASSPGRTETQYF.

The CDR3 loop reads CASSLQGNNEKLFF. DNA for the CDR3: TGTGCCAGCAGCTTACAGGGGAATAATGAAAAACTGTTTTTT. V usage is TRBV5-5 and J usage is TRBJ1-4, with TRBD1 matching 7 bases. The germline V gene has CDR1 SGHKS and CDR2 YYEKEE (reference sequence). V dropped 2 bases and J dropped 4; count of bases not matched to a gene: 2. The CDR3 is 14 amino acids.

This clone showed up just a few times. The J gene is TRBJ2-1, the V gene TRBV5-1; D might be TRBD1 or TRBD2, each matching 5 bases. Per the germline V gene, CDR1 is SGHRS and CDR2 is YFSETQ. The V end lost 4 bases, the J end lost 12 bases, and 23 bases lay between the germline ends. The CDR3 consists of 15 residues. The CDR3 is CASSTPRDTSGGQFF. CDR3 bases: TGCGCCAGCAGCACACCGCGAGATACCAGTGGGGGGCAGTTCTTC. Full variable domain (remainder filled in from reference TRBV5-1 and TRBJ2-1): KAGVTQTPRYLIKTRGQQVTLSCSPISGHRSVSWYQQTPGQGLQFLFEYFSETQRNKGNFPGRFSGRQFSNSRSEMNVSTLELGDSALYLCASSTPRDTSGGQFFGPGTRLTVL.

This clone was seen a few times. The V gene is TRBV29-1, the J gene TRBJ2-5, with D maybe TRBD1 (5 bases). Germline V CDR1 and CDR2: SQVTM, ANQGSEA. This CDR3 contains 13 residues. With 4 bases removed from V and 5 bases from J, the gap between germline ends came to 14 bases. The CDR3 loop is CSVGAGRRETQYF. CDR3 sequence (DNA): TGCAGCGTTGGGGCAGGGCGGCGGGAGACCCAGTACTTC.

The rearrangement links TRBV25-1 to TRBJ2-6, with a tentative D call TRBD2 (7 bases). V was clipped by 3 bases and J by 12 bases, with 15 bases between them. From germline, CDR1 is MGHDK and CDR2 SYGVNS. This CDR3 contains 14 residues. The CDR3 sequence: CASSDPGGTGVLTF. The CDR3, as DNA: TGTGCCAGCAGTGACCCGGGGGGCACGGGCGTCCTGACTTTC.

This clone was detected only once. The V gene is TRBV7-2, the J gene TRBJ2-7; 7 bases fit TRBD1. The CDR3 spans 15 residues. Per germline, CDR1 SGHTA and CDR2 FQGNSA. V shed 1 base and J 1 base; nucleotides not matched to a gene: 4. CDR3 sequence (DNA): TGTGCCAGCAGCTTAGTAGGGACAGAGTCCTACGAGCAGTACTTC. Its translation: CASSLVGTESYEQYF.